This record looks at one TCR beta chain sequence and its context. Its antigen remains unknown. This specimen belongs to a study of cytomegalovirus exposure and HLA in healthy donors. The study's findings and limits: An analysis that came later showed most CMV-associated TCR beta chains appearing HLA-restricted.

Germline V CDR1 and CDR2: SGHVS, FQNEAQ. V lost 3 bases to trimming and J lost 9 bases; unmatched junction nucleotides: 15. The CDR3 length is 17 residues. PCR involved 60 Vbeta and 13 Jbeta primers. Generated by immunoSEQ multiplex PCR, the TCRdb table keeps only in-frame clones and is missing some. The data hold 35,000 to 40,000 clones, with about 74% observed a single time. The chain uses TRBV7-8 and TRBJ2-5; 11 bases match TRBD2. Specimen: PBMCs. This TCR was recovered from a man younger than 45 in good health and CMV-seronegative. CDR3 sequence (DNA): TGTGCCAGCAGCTTGACCCACTTAGCGGGGGGGGGCTCAGCCCAGTACTTC. Amino acid sequence: CASSLTHLAGGGSAQYF.